This T cell receptor beta chain originates from a study of siplizumab effects on memory and regulatory T cells. Each sample contributed approximately 96,000 TCR templates to the assay. The repertoire was sequenced with immunoSEQ multiplex PCR; TCRdb's copy has only in-frame clones and lacks some. Altogether roughly 110,000 clones are present, around 95% being singletons, with the ten largest covering about 0.16%. Study observations and caveats: Tracing alloreactive clones into unstimulated subsets worked for only a minor fraction of them. Siplizumab cultures yielded proliferating Tregs whose suppressive function was not confirmed.

The CDR3 is 17 residues long. V shed 3 bases and J 0 bases; nucleotides not matched to a gene: 6. Germline values: CDR1 SGHNT, CDR2 YYREEE (reference sequence). For this clone: The antigen is undetermined.

The chain joins TRBV5-4 to TRBJ1-6, with 7 bases fitting TRBD1. The clonotype originates from a human donor in good health. The source material was non-Treg CD4+ T cells sorted from blood. The CDR3 nucleotides are TGTGCCAGCAGCTCGGGGACAGATCGCTCCTATAATTCACCCCTCCACTTT. This translates into CASSSGTDRSYNSPLHF. Together with reference TRBV5-4 and TRBJ1-6, the CDR3 gives the full variable domain: ETGVTQSPTHLIKTRGQQVTLRCSSQSGHNTVSWYQQALGQGPQFIFQYYREEENGRGNFPPRFSGLQFPNYSSELNVNALELDDSALYLCASSSGTDRSYNSPLHFGNGTRLTVT.